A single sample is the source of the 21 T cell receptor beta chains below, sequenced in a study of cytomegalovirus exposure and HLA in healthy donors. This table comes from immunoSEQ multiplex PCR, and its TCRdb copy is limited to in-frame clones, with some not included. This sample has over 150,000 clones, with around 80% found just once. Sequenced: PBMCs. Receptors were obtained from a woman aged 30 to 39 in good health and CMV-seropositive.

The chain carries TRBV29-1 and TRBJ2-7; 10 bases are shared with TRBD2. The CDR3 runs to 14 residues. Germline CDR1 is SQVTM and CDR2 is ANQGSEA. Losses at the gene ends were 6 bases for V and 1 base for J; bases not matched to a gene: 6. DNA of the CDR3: TGCAGCGTCGGTGGACTAGCGGTTTCCTACGAGCAGTACTTC. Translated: CSVGGLAVSYEQYF.

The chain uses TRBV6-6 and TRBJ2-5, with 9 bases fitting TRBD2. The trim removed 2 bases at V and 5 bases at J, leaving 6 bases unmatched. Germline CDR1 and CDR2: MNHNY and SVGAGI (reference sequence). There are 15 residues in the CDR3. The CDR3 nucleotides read TGTGCCAGCAGTTACATCGGCGGGAGGGTTGAGACCCAGTACTTC. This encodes CASSYIGGRVETQYF.

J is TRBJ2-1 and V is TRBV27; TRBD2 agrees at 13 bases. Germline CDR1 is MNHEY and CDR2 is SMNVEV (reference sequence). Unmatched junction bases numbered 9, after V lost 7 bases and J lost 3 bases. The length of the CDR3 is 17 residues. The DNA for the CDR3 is TGTGCCAGCATCCCGCCCAGGACTAGCGGGAGCTACAATGAGCAGTTCTTC. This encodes CASIPPRTSGSYNEQFF.

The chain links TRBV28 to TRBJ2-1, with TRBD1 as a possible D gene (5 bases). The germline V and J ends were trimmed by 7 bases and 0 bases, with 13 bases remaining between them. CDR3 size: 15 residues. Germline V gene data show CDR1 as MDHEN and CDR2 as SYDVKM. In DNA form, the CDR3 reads TGTGCCAGCACCTCCACAGGCCGCTCCTACAATGAGCAGTTCTTC. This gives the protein CASTSTGRSYNEQFF.

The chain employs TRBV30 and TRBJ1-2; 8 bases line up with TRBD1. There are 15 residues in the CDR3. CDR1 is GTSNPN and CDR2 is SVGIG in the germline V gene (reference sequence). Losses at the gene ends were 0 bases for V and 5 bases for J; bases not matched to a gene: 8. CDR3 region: CAWSVPGQGGYGYTF. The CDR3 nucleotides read TGTGCCTGGAGTGTACCCGGACAGGGTGGTTATGGCTACACCTTC. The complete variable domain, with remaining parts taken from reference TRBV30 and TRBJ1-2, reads SQTIHQWPATLVQPVGSPLSLECTVEGTSNPNLYWYRQAAGRGLQLLFYSVGIGQISSEVPQNLSASRPQDRQFILSSKKLLLSDSGFYLCAWSVPGQGGYGYTFGSGTRLTVV.

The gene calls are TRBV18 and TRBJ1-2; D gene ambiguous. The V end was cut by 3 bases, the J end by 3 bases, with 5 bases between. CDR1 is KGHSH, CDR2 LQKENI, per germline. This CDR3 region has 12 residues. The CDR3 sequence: CASSPVDYGYTF. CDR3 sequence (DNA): TGTGCCAGCTCACCTGTAGACTATGGCTACACCTTC.

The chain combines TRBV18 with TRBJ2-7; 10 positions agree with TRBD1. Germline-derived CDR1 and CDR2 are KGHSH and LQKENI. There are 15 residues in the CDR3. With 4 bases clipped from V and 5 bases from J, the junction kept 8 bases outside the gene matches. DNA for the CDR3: TGTGCCAGCTCACAACCGGGACAGGGGCCCCACGAGCAGTACTTC. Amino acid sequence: CASSQPGQGPHEQYF.

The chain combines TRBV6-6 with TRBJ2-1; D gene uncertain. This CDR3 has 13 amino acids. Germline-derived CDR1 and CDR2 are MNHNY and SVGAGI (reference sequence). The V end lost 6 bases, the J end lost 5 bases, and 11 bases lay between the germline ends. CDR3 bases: TGTGCCAGCAGCTACAAGAGAGACAATGAGCAGTTCTTC. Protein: CASSYKRDNEQFF.

The CDR3 nucleotides are TGCGCCAGCAGACGAGAGGGCTCCTACAATGAGCAGTTCTTC. It yields the protein CASRREGSYNEQFF. This chain links TRBV5-1 with TRBJ2-1; D perhaps matches TRBD2 (5 bases). The V gene's germline CDR1 is SGHRS and CDR2 YFSETQ. The CDR3 runs to 14 residues. V lost 5 bases, J lost 0 bases, and 9 bases lay in between.

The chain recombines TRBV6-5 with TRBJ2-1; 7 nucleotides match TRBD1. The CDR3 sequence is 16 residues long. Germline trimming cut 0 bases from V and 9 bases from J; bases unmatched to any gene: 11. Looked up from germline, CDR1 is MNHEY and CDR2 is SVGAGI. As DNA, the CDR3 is TGTGCCAGCAGTTACTCCGGCAGGGGGATTACCGGTGAGCAGTTCTTC. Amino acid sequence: CASSYSGRGITGEQFF.

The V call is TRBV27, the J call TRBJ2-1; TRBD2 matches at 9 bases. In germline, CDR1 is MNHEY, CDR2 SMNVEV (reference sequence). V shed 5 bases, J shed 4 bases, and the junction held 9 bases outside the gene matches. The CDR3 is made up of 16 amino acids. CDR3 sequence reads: CASSPSAGGLYNEQFF. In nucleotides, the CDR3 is TGTGCCAGCAGTCCCTCGGCGGGAGGGTTATACAATGAGCAGTTCTTC.

The CDR3 spells CASSQDERDNEKLFF. In DNA form, the CDR3 reads TGTGCCAGCAGCCAAGATGAGAGGGATAATGAAAAACTGTTTTTT. This chain joins TRBV14 and TRBJ1-4; D call uncertain. The CDR3 contains 15 residues. Trimming pared 0 bases from V and 4 bases from J, leaving 9 bases between. Germline values: CDR1 SGHDN, CDR2 FVKESK.

This CDR3 is CASSEMVQVNTEAFF. Here the CDR3 DNA reads TGTGCCAGCAGTGAGATGGTACAGGTGAACACTGAAGCTTTCTTT. The J gene is TRBJ1-1, the V gene TRBV6-1; a weak D match, TRBD1 (5 bases). The ends were cut back, 3 bases at V and 0 bases at J, with 11 bases in the middle. Germline V gene lookup returns CDR1 MNHNS and CDR2 SASEGT. This CDR3 is 15 amino acids long.

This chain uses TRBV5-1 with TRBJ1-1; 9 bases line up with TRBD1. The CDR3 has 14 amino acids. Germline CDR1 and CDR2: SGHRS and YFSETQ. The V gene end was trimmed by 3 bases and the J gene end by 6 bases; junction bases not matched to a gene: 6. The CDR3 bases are TGCGCCAGCAGCTGGAGGGACAGGGTTTCTGAAGCTTTCTTT. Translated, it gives CASSWRDRVSEAFF.

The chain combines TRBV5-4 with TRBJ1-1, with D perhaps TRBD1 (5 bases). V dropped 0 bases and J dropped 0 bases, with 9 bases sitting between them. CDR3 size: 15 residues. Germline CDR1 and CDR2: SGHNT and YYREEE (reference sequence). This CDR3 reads CASSLVRGMNTEAFF. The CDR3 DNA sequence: TGTGCCAGCAGCTTGGTAAGGGGCATGAACACTGAAGCTTTCTTT.

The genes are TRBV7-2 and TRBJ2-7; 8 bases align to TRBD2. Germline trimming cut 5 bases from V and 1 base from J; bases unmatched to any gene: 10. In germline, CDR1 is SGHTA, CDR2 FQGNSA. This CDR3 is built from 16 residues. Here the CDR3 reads CASSLDPAGASYEQYF. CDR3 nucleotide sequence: TGTGCCAGCAGCCTCGACCCAGCGGGAGCTTCCTACGAGCAGTACTTC. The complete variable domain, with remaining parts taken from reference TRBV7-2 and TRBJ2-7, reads GAGVSQSPSNKVTEKGKDVELRCDPISGHTALYWYRQSLGQGLEFLIYFQGNSAPDKSGLPSDRFSAERTGGSVSTLTIQRTQQEDSAVYLCASSLDPAGASYEQYFGPGTRLTVT.

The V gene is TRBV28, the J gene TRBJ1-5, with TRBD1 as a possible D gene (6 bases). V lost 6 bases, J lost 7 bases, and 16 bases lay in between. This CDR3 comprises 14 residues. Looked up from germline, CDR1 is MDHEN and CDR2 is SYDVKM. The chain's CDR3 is CASRGWGQGQPQHF. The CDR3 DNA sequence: TGTGCCAGCAGGGGTTGGGGGCAGGGACAGCCCCAGCATTTT.

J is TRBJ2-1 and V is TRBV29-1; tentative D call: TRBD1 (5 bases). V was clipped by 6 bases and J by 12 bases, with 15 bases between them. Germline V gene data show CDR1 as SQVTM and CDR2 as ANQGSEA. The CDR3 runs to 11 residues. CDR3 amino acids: CSVAQDKGQFF. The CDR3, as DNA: TGCAGCGTGGCCCAGGACAAGGGGCAGTTCTTC.

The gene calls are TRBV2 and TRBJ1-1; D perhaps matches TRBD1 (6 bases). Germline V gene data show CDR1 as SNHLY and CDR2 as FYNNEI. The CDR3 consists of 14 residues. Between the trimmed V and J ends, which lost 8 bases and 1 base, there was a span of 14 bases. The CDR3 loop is CASAPGHRNTEAFF. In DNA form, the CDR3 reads TGTGCCAGCGCCCCGGGACACAGGAACACTGAAGCTTTCTTT.

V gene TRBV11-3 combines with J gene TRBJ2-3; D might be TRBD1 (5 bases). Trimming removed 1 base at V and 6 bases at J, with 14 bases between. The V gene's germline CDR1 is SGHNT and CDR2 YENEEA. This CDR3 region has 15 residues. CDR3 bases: TGTGCCAGCAGCTTAGGCACAGGATGGGCGGATACGCAGTATTTT. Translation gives CASSLGTGWADTQYF.

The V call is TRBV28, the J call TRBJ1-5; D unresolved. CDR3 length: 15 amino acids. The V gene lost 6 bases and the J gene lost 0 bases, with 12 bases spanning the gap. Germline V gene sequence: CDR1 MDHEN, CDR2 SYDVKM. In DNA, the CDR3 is TGTGCCAGCAGGCGGGCAGGTAATAGCAATCAGCCCCAGCATTTT. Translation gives CASRRAGNSNQPQHF. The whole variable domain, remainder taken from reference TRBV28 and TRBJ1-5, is DVKVTQSSRYLVKRTGEKVFLECVQDMDHENMFWYRQDPGLGLRLIYFSYDVKMKEKGDIPEGYSVSREKKERFSLILESASTNQTSMYLCASRRAGNSNQPQHFGDGTRLSIL.